This is a list of T cell receptor beta chains from one sample in a study of control samples from healthy donors and cancer patients. Produced via immunoSEQ multiplex PCR; TCRdb's table is partial and in-frame only. The table has over 100,000 clones, approximately 88% seen once. The sequencing sample was made of blood. The source of these receptors is a man between 40 and 49 years old in good health. Each CDR3 is given with its conserved first and last residue. The order of the fields is V gene, D gene, J gene, clone size, CDR3 DNA, CDR3 protein. D genes are given only for firm matches. Expanded clones are given a class, and other clones once, few, many or no size at all.

V: TRBV6-6; D: NA; J: TRBJ1-2; size: NA; DNA: TGTGCCAGCAAGAAGGAGGGGTATGGCTACACCTTC; CDR3: CASKKEGYGYTF
V: TRBV7-2; D: NA; J: TRBJ1-1; size: NA; DNA: TGTGCCAGCAGCTTAGGGGGCGGAACTGAAGCTTTCTTT; CDR3: CASSLGGGTEAFF
V: TRBV4-2; D: TRBD2; J: TRBJ2-7; size: NA; DNA: TGTGCCAGCGGCCGACCAGGTGAGCGGGGGACCCCTGAGCAGTACTTC; CDR3: CASGRPGERGTPEQYF
V: TRBV5-4; D: NA; J: TRBJ2-7; size: few; DNA: TGTGCCAGCAGCTCCAGGGATCGCTACGAGCAGTACTTC; CDR3: CASSSRDRYEQYF
V: TRBV28; D: NA; J: TRBJ1-5; size: NA; DNA: TGTGCCAGCAGCCCATGGCAGGCGGCAAATCAGCCCCAGCATTTT; CDR3: CASSPWQAANQPQHF
V: TRBV6-5; D: NA; J: TRBJ2-1; size: NA; DNA: TGTGCCAGCAGGTCGGGGGGCGCATACAATGAGCAGTTCTTC; CDR3: CASRSGGAYNEQFF
V: TRBV7-9; D: TRBD2; J: TRBJ2-7; size: NA; DNA: TGTGCCAGCAGCCTCATGAGGACTAGCGGGGGGAGAGAGCAGTACTTC; CDR3: CASSLMRTSGGREQYF
V: TRBV5-1; D: TRBD2; J: TRBJ2-1; size: NA; DNA: TGCGCCAGCAGCTCGGGCGGGGGGCCATCCTACAATGAGCAGTTCTTC; CDR3: CASSSGGGPSYNEQFF
V: TRBV2; D: TRBD1; J: TRBJ2-7; size: NA; DNA: TGTGCCAGCAGAGTGACAGGGGGGAACGAGCAGTACTTC; CDR3: CASRVTGGNEQYF
V: TRBV2; D: NA; J: TRBJ2-3; size: few; DNA: TGTGCCAGCATTTCGATAGGGGCGAGCACAGATACGCAGTATTTT; CDR3: CASISIGASTDTQYF
V: TRBV19; D: NA; J: TRBJ1-2; size: NA; DNA: TGTGCCAGTAGTCAGAGGGAGGGCGACGGCTACACCTTC; CDR3: CASSQREGDGYTF
V: TRBV6-5; D: NA; J: TRBJ2-1; size: NA; DNA: TGTGCCAGCAGTTACTCGGTAAACTCCTACAATGAGCAGTTCTTC; CDR3: CASSYSVNSYNEQFF
V: TRBV18; D: NA; J: TRBJ2-7; size: NA; DNA: TGTGCCAGCTCAGAGATGGACGGCTACGAGCAGTACTTC; CDR3: CASSEMDGYEQYF
V: TRBV4-1; D: TRBD2; J: TRBJ2-1; size: NA; DNA: TGCGCCAGCAGCCAAGTTCTGCGGGGGGCATCCTACAATGAGCAGTTCTTC; CDR3: CASSQVLRGASYNEQFF
V: TRBV5-6; D: TRBD1; J: TRBJ2-3; size: NA; DNA: TGTGCCAGCAGCTCCGGGACAGAGAGCACAGATACGCAGTATTTT; CDR3: CASSSGTESTDTQYF
V: TRBV5-6; D: NA; J: TRBJ1-2; size: NA; DNA: TGTGCCAGCCAGGCCTGGGGAGGGAACTATGGCTACACCTTC; CDR3: CASQAWGGNYGYTF
V: TRBV4-1; D: NA; J: TRBJ1-1; size: NA; DNA: TGCGCCAGCAGCCAAGATGAGGGAGTGCGGAGAAATGCTTTCTTT; CDR3: CASSQDEGVRRNAFF
V: TRBV2; D: TRBD1; J: TRBJ1-2; size: NA; DNA: TGTGCCAGCAGTCCACCCGGGACAGTCTATGGCTACACCTTC; CDR3: CASSPPGTVYGYTF
V: TRBV14; D: TRBD1; J: TRBJ2-2; size: once; DNA: TGTGCCAGCAGCCCGGGGACAGGTCGAACCGGGGAGCTGTTTTTT; CDR3: CASSPGTGRTGELFF
V: TRBV19; D: NA; J: TRBJ2-2; size: NA; DNA: TGTGCCAGTAGCCCGGGGAGCGCCGGGGAGCTGTTTTTT; CDR3: CASSPGSAGELFF
V: TRBV6-6; D: TRBD1; J: TRBJ2-2; size: NA; DNA: TGTGCCAGCAGAAACACGGGACAGCCGAACACCGGGGAGCTGTTTTTT; CDR3: CASRNTGQPNTGELFF
V: TRBV9; D: NA; J: TRBJ2-3; size: NA; DNA: TGTGCCAGCAGCGGGGGCGGCACAGATACGCAGTATTTT; CDR3: CASSGGGTDTQYF
V: TRBV20-1; D: NA; J: TRBJ2-5; size: once; DNA: TGCAGTGCTACCCAAGAGACCCAGTACTTC; CDR3: CSATQETQYF
V: TRBV19; D: TRBD1; J: TRBJ2-7; size: NA; DNA: TGTGCCAGTAGTATAACCAGGGGGCCCTACGAGCAGTACTTC; CDR3: CASSITRGPYEQYF
V: TRBV24-1; D: TRBD1; J: TRBJ2-7; size: NA; DNA: TGTGCCACCATCCCAGGCAGGCAGGGGGACTACGAGCAGTACTTC; CDR3: CATIPGRQGDYEQYF
V: TRBV6-5; D: NA; J: TRBJ2-7; size: NA; DNA: TGTGCCAGCAGACTCGGAGGCTCCTACGAGCAGTACTTC; CDR3: CASRLGGSYEQYF
V: TRBV5-3; D: NA; J: TRBJ2-3; size: few; DNA: TGTGCCAGAAGCTTGGTCCGCAAACAAGATTTAGGTACGCAGTATTTT; CDR3: CARSLVRKQDLGTQYF
V: TRBV4-2; D: NA; J: TRBJ2-3; size: NA; DNA: TGTGCCAGCAGCCAAGAAGGCGGGGCGTCCGGGACAGATACGCAGTATTTT; CDR3: CASSQEGGASGTDTQYF
V: TRBV3-1/TRBV3-2; D: TRBD1; J: TRBJ1-6; size: NA; DNA: TGTGCCAGCAGCCCTACCCTCCCAGGGGGCGAAGGTTCACCCCTCCACTTT; CDR3: CASSPTLPGGEGSPLHF
V: TRBV28; D: NA; J: TRBJ2-7; size: NA; DNA: TGTGCCAGCAGTCCCCTGACAGTTAGAGCCTACGAGCAGTACTTC; CDR3: CASSPLTVRAYEQYF
V: TRBV7-2; D: NA; J: TRBJ2-7; size: NA; DNA: TGTGCCAGCAGTCGGGCCCGGAGGGATCTCGAGCAGTACTTC; CDR3: CASSRARRDLEQYF
V: TRBV9; D: NA; J: TRBJ2-7; size: NA; DNA: TGTGCCAGCAGCGTAAATACAGTCTACGAGCAGTACTTC; CDR3: CASSVNTVYEQYF
V: TRBV3-1/TRBV3-2; D: TRBD1; J: TRBJ1-2; size: NA; DNA: TGTGCCAGCAGCCAAGATTTCGAAACAGGGGGCAACTATGGCTACACCTTC; CDR3: CASSQDFETGGNYGYTF
V: TRBV6-6; D: TRBD1; J: TRBJ2-3; size: NA; DNA: TGTGCCAGCAGAGCTACAGGGGTTGGCGCAGATACGCAGTATTTT; CDR3: CASRATGVGADTQYF
V: TRBV7-8; D: NA; J: TRBJ1-2; size: NA; DNA: TGTGCCAGCAGCTTAGGGGTCCCTAGCGGGGATGGCTACACCTTC; CDR3: CASSLGVPSGDGYTF
V: TRBV30; D: NA; J: TRBJ2-2; size: NA; DNA: TGTGCCTGGAGTGTATTAGGTTCCTTGATGACCGGGGAGCTGTTTTTT; CDR3: CAWSVLGSLMTGELFF
V: TRBV24-1; D: NA; J: TRBJ1-4; size: few; DNA: TGTGCCACCAGTGATTTAAGTGCAACTAATGAAAAACTGTTTTTT; CDR3: CATSDLSATNEKLFF
V: TRBV11-3; D: TRBD1; J: TRBJ2-6; size: NA; DNA: TGTGCCAGCAGCTTAGATGACAGGGGGCCTGGGGCCAACGTCCTGACTTTC; CDR3: CASSLDDRGPGANVLTF
V: TRBV19; D: TRBD2; J: TRBJ2-5; size: NA; DNA: TGTGCCAGTAGTATCGGGGGGATGGAGACCCAGTACTTC; CDR3: CASSIGGMETQYF
V: TRBV7-2; D: NA; J: TRBJ2-2; size: NA; DNA: TGTGCCAGCAGCCTCGGCGCGAACACCGGGGAGCTGTTTTTT; CDR3: CASSLGANTGELFF
V: TRBV18; D: NA; J: TRBJ1-1; size: NA; DNA: TGTGCCAGCTCACAGGGACAGAACACTGAAGCTTTCTTT; CDR3: CASSQGQNTEAFF
V: TRBV7-9; D: TRBD1; J: TRBJ2-5; size: NA; DNA: TGTGCCAGCAGCTTAGGGAGACAGGGGGGCACCCAAGAGACCCAGTACTTC; CDR3: CASSLGRQGGTQETQYF